This entry describes one T cell receptor beta chain. Its antigen remains unidentified. The sample originates from a study of PD-1 blockade in classical Hodgkin lymphoma. Study context: Patients received nivolumab 3 mg/kg intravenously every 2 weeks.

Using immunoSEQ multiplex PCR, the repertoire was profiled, and TCRdb retains in-frame clones only, with some absent. Of around 24,000 clones in the sample, roughly 77% were seen once. Findings and caveats of the study: Still unresolved is the cause of the repertoire differences, which may be disease activity or prior therapy. While CD8+ TCR diversity did not rise significantly by C4D1, CD4+ TCR diversity did. Healthy donors were reported to have higher baseline TCR diversity than newly diagnosed patients.

V lost 3 bases to trimming and J lost 4 bases, with 10 bases between them. This CDR3 has 14 residues. The germline CDR1 and CDR2 sequences are SGHRS and YFSETQ. Time point specified: cycle 4 day 1 (C4D1), after six to seven weeks of nivolumab. With no exception, relapse followed autologous stem cell transplantation in all patients, and brentuximab vedotin exposure varied. The sequence was obtained from a human donor with classical Hodgkin lymphoma. The chain employs TRBV5-1 and TRBJ1-4; D unclear. The source was peripheral blood mononuclear cells (PBMCs), collected before the fourth cycle of nivolumab. The CDR3 DNA reads as TGCGCCAGCAGCTCCCCGGGAATTAATGAAAAACTGTTTTTT. It codes for CASSSPGINEKLFF.